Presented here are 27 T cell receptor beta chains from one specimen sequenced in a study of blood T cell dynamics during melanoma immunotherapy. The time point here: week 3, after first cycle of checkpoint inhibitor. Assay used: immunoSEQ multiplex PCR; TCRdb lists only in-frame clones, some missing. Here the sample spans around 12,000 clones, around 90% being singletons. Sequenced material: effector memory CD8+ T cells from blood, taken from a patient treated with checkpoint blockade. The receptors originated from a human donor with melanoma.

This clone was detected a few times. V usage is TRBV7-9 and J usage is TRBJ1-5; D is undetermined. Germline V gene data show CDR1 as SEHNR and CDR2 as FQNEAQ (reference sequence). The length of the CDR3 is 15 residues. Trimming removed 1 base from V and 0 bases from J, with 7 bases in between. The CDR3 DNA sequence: TGTGCCAGCAGCTTAGGGGATTATAGCAATCAGCCCCAGCATTTT. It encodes CASSLGDYSNQPQHF.

The CDR3 nucleotides read TGTGCCTGGAGTGTACAATCGGGACGGTTGAGCTATGGCTACACCTTC. As protein: CAWSVQSGRLSYGYTF. V and J are TRBV30 and TRBJ1-2, with D perhaps matching TRBD1 (5 bases). Trimming took 0 bases from V and 4 from J, leaving 18 bases between them. Germline V CDR1 and CDR2: GTSNPN, SVGIG (reference sequence). The CDR3 extends over 16 amino acids.

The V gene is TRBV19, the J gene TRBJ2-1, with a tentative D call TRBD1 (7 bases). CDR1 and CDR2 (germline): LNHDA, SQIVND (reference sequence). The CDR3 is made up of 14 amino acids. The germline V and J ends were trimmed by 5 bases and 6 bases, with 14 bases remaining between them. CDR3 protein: CASSAGQFSNEQFF. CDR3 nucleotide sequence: TGTGCCAGTAGTGCGGGACAGTTTTCCAATGAGCAGTTCTTC.

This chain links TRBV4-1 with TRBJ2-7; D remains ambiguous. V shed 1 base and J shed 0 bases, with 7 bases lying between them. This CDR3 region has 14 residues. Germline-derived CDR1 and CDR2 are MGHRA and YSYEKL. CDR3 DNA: TGCGCCAGCAGCCAAGCATGGGCCTCCTACGAGCAGTACTTC. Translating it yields CASSQAWASYEQYF.

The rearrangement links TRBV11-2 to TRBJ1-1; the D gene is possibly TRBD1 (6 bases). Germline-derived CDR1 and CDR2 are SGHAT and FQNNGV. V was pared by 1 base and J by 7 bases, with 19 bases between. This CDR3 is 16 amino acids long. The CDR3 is CASSLVSVGQWYEAFF. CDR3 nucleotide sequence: TGTGCCAGCAGCTTAGTGTCCGTAGGACAGTGGTATGAAGCTTTCTTT.

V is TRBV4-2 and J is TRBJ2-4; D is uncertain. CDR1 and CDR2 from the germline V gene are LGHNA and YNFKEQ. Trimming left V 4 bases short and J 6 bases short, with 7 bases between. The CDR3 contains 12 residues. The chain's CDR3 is CASSPLGNIQYF. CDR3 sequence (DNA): TGTGCCAGCAGCCCTCTTGGAAACATTCAGTACTTC.

CDR3 in DNA: TGTGCCAGCAGCTCGCCAACTTTCGACAGGGCCCAAGAGACCCAGTACTTC. Translated, it gives CASSSPTFDRAQETQYF. V and J are TRBV7-9 and TRBJ2-5; 7 bases match TRBD1. V dropped 4 bases and J dropped 1; count of bases not matched to a gene: 12. Germline CDR1 SEHNR, CDR2 FQNEAQ (reference sequence). The CDR3 is 17 amino acids.

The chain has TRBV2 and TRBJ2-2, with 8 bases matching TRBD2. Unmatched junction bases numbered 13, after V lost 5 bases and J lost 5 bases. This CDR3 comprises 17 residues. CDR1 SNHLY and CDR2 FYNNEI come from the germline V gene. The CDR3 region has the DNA TGTGCCAGCAGTACAGACACAGGAAGACTAGCGACCGGGGAGCTGTTTTTT. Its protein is CASSTDTGRLATGELFF.

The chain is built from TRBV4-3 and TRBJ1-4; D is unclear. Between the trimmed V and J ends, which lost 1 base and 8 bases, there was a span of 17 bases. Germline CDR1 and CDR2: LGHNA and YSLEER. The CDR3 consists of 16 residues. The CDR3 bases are TGCGCCAGCAGCCAAGTGGCAAAAGGGTTTGAAGAAAAACTGTTTTTT. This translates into CASSQVAKGFEEKLFF.

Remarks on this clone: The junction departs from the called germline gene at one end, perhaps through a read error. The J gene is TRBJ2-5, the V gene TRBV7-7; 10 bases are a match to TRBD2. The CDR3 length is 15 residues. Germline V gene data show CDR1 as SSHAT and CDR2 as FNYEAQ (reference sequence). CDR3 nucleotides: TGTGCTAGCAGCTTACTAGCGGGACTCCAAGAGACCCAGTACTTC. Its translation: CASSLLAGLQETQYF.

The chain's CDR3 is CASSLKGLGDDEQFF. The DNA for the CDR3 is TGTGCCAGCAGCTTGAAGGGACTAGGGGACGATGAGCAGTTCTTC. This sequence joins TRBV5-6 and TRBJ2-1; 8 positions agree with TRBD2. Germline V gene sequence: CDR1 SGHDT, CDR2 YYEEEE. The CDR3 is 15 residues long. V lost 1 base to trimming and J lost 8 bases; unmatched junction nucleotides: 8.

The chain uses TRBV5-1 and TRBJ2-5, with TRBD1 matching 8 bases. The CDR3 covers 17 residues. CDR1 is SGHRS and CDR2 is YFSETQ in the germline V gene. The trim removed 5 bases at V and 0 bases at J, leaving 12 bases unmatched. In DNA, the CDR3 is TGCGCCAGCAGGGGACAGGCGCCCCAGGAGTACCAAGAGACCCAGTACTTC. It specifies CASRGQAPQEYQETQYF.

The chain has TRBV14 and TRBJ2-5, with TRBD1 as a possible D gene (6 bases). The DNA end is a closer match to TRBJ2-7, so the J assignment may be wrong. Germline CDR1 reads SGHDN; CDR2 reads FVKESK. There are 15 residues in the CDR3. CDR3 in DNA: TGTGCCAGCAGCCAGAGAACAGGGTCAGCCTACGAGCAGTACTTC. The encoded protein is CASSQRTGSAYEQYF.

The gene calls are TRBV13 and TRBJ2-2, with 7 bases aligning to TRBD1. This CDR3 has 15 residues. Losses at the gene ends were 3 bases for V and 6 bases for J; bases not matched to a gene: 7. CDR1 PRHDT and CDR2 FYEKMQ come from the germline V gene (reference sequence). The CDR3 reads CASSLEGGESGELFF. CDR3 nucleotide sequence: TGTGCCAGCAGCTTGGAAGGGGGCGAGTCCGGGGAGCTGTTTTTT. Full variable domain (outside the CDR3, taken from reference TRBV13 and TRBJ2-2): AAGVIQSPRHLIKEKRETATLKCYPIPRHDTVYWYQQGPGQDPQFLISFYEKMQSDKGSIPDRFSAQQFSDYHSELNMSSLELGDSALYFCASSLEGGESGELFFGEGSRLTVL.

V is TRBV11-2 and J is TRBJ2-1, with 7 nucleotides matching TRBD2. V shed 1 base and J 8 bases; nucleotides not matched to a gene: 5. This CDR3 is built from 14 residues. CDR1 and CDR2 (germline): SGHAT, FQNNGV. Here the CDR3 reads CASSLVSGGDEQFF. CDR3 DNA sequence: TGTGCCAGCAGCTTAGTTTCGGGGGGTGATGAGCAGTTCTTC.

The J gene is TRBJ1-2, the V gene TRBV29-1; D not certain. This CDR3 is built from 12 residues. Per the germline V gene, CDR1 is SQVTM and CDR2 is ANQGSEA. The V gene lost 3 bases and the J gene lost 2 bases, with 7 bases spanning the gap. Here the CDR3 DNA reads TGCAGCGTTGAGCCCTCCAACTATGGCTACACCTTC. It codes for CSVEPSNYGYTF.

CDR3 loop: CAWRSPGLGNQPQHF. CDR3 nucleotides: TGTGCCTGGAGATCCCCCGGACTGGGCAATCAGCCCCAGCATTTT. This chain uses TRBV30 with TRBJ1-5; D unclear. This CDR3 spans 15 amino acids. CDR1 and CDR2 from the germline V gene are GTSNPN and SVGIG (reference sequence). Trimming pared 3 bases from V and 2 bases from J, leaving 14 bases between.

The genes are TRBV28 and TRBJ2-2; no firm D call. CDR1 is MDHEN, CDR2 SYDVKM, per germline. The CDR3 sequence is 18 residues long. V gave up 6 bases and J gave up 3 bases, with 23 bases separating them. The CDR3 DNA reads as TGTGCCAGCAGCTTTACCACGACCTTCGGAGAACACACCGGGGAGCTGTTTTTT. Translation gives CASSFTTTFGEHTGELFF.

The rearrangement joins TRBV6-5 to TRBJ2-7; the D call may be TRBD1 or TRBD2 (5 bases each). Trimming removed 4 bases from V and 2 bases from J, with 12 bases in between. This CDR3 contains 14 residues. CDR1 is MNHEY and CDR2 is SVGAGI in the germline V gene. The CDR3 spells CASSSGTATYEQYF. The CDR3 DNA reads TGTGCCAGCAGTTCCGGGACCGCTACCTACGAGCAGTACTTC.

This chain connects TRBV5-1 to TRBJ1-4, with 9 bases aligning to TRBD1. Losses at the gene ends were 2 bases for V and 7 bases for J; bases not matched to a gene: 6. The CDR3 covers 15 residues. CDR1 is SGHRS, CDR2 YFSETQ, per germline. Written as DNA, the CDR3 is TGCGCCAGCAGCTTCGGACAGGGGTTAGGTGAAAAACTGTTTTTT. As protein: CASSFGQGLGEKLFF.

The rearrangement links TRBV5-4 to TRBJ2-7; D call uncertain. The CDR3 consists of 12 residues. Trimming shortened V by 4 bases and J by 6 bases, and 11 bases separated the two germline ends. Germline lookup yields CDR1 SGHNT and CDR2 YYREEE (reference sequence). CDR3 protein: CASSDRPLEQYF. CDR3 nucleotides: TGTGCCAGCAGCGATCGACCCCTCGAGCAGTACTTC.

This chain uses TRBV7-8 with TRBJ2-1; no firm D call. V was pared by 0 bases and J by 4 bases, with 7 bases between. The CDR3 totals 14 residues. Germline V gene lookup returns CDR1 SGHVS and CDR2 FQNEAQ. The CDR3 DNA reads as TGTGCCAGCAGCTTAGCGAACTCATACAATGAGCAGTTCTTC. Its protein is CASSLANSYNEQFF.

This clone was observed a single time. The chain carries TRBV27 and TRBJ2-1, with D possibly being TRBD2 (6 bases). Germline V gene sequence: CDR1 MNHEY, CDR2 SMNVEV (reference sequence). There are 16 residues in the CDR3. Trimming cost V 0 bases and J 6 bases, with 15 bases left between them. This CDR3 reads CASSLSGGITPNEQFF. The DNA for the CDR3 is TGTGCCAGCAGTTTATCGGGCGGGATAACCCCCAATGAGCAGTTCTTC.

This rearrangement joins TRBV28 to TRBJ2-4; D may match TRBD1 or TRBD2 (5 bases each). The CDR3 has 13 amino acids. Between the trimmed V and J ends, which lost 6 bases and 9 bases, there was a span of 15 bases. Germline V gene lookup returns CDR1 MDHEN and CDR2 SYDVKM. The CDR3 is CASSSDSGGIQYF. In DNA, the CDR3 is TGTGCCAGCAGCTCCGACAGCGGAGGCATTCAGTACTTC.

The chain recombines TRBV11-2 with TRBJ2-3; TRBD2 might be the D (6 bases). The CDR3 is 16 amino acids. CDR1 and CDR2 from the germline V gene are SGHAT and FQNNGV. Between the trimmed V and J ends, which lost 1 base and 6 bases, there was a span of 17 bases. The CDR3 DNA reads TGTGCCAGCAGCTTAGTTCGCGGGGCAAGAGGCGATACGCAGTATTTT. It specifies CASSLVRGARGDTQYF.

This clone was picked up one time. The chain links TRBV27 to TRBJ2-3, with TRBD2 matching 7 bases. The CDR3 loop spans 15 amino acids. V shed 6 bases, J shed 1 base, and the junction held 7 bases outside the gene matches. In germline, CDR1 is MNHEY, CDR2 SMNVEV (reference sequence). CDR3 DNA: TGTGCCAGCAGCCGAGGTACTAGCGGCACAGATACGCAGTATTTT. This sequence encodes CASSRGTSGTDTQYF.

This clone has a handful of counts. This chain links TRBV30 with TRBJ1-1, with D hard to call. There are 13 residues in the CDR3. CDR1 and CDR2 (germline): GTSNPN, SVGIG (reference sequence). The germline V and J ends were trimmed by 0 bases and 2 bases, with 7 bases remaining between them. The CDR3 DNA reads TGTGCCTGGAGTGTAGGGAGAAACACTGAAGCTTTCTTT. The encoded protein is CAWSVGRNTEAFF.